Shown below are 23 T cell receptor beta chains from a single sample sequenced in a study of identical twins. MiXCR was run by TCRdb on the 5' RACE reads, yielding one entry per CDR3 protein. There are hundreds of thousands of distinct CDR3 sequences in the sample; 24% occur only once, and over 2.5% lies in the top ten. These same records also appear under a second study, on T cells expressing NK-cell markers.

Source material: CD4+ T cells sorted from blood. These receptors were taken from a woman aged 18-35 years in good health.

The sample holds a few counts of this clonotype. The chain's CDR3 is CSARGTSGRAGYEQYF. The CDR3 DNA reads as TGCAGTGCTAGAGGGACTAGCGGGAGGGCCGGCTACGAGCAGTACTTC. The V gene is TRBV20-1, the J gene TRBJ2-7; 15 positions agree with TRBD2. Germline V gene lookup returns CDR1 DFQATT and CDR2 SNEGSKA (reference sequence). The V segment lost 1 base and the J segment 3 bases; nucleotides outside the gene matches: 4. CDR3 size: 16 residues.

The chain couples TRBV29-1 to TRBJ1-1, with D unresolved. Trimming shortened V by 3 bases and J by 0 bases, and 8 bases separated the two germline ends. In germline, CDR1 is SQVTM, CDR2 ANQGSEA. The CDR3 runs to 13 residues. The CDR3 spells CSVDTSMNTEAFF. CDR3 DNA: TGCAGCGTTGATACGAGCATGAACACTGAAGCTTTCTTT.

This clonotype was detected only a few times. V and J are TRBV7-9 and TRBJ2-1; 9 nucleotides align to TRBD1. Unmatched junction bases numbered 11, after V lost 6 bases and J lost 2 bases. CDR3 length: 17 residues. The germline V gene encodes CDR1 SEHNR and CDR2 FQNEAQ (reference sequence). CDR3 in amino acids: CASRLPLTGGAYNEQFF. In DNA, the CDR3 is TGTGCCAGCAGGCTTCCACTAACAGGGGGCGCCTACAATGAGCAGTTCTTC. The variable domain in full, with the rest retrieved from reference TRBV7-9 and TRBJ2-1, is DTGVSQNPRHKITKRGQNVTFRCDPISEHNRLYWYRQTLGQGPEFLTYFQNEAQLEKSRLLSDRFSAERPKGSFSTLEIQRTEQGDSAMYLCASRLPLTGGAYNEQFFGPGTRLTVL.

The V call is TRBV7-6, the J call TRBJ2-2; TRBD1 agrees at 7 bases. Germline CDR1 SGHVS, CDR2 FNYEAQ. The CDR3 is 15 amino acids. J lost 1 base, V lost 3 bases, and 2 bases had no gene match. The CDR3: CASSLTGMNTGELFF. In DNA form, the CDR3 reads TGTGCCAGCAGCTTGACAGGGATGAACACCGGGGAGCTGTTTTTT. Complete variable domain (other parts from reference TRBV7-6 and TRBJ2-2): GAGVSQSPRYKVTKRGQDVALRCDPISGHVSLYWYRQALGQGPEFLTYFNYEAQQDKSGLPNDRFSAERPEGSISTLTIQRTEQRDSAMYRCASSLTGMNTGELFFGEGSRLTVL.

This clonotype was picked up a small number of times. The V gene is TRBV20-1, the J gene TRBJ2-7; possibly TRBD1 or TRBD2 for D (6 bases each). This CDR3 is 12 amino acids long. Germline V lookup: CDR1 DFQATT, CDR2 SNEGSKA (reference sequence). V was shortened by 3 bases and J by 6 bases, with 12 bases between the two germline ends. CDR3 protein: CSASVPGAEQYF. In DNA, the CDR3 is TGCAGTGCTAGCGTCCCGGGGGCCGAGCAGTACTTC.

V usage is TRBV5-1 and J usage is TRBJ2-3, with D possibly matching TRBD2 (6 bases). V shed 0 bases and J shed 0 bases, with 14 bases lying between them. The CDR3 length is 17 residues. Germline CDR1 reads SGHRS; CDR2 reads YFSETQ. The CDR3 coding sequence is TGCGCCAGCAGCTTGGAGTCCCTGACTAGGAGCACAGATACGCAGTATTTT. Translation: CASSLESLTRSTDTQYF. Full variable domain (rest looked up from reference TRBV5-1 and TRBJ2-3): KAGVTQTPRYLIKTRGQQVTLSCSPISGHRSVSWYQQTPGQGLQFLFEYFSETQRNKGNFPGRFSGRQFSNSRSEMNVSTLELGDSALYLCASSLESLTRSTDTQYFGPGTRLTVL.

In this sample, this clonotype turned up a few times. The chain carries TRBV5-1 and TRBJ1-1; D not resolved. Trimming removed 4 bases at V and 0 bases at J, with 10 bases between. The CDR3 covers 14 residues. Germline lookup yields CDR1 SGHRS and CDR2 YFSETQ. The CDR3 loop reads CASSPSYMNTEAFF. For the CDR3, the DNA is TGCGCCAGCAGCCCCTCATACATGAACACTGAAGCTTTCTTT. The variable domain in full, with the rest retrieved from reference TRBV5-1 and TRBJ1-1, is KAGVTQTPRYLIKTRGQQVTLSCSPISGHRSVSWYQQTPGQGLQFLFEYFSETQRNKGNFPGRFSGRQFSNSRSEMNVSTLELGDSALYLCASSPSYMNTEAFFGQGTRLTVV.

The genes are TRBV12-3 or TRBV12-4 and TRBJ2-5; D is uncertain. The CDR3 is made up of 14 amino acids. V shed 2 bases and J shed 4 bases, with 11 bases lying between them. In DNA form, the CDR3 reads TGTGCCAGCAGTTTAATGTTTCAACCAGAGACCCAGTACTTC. Translating gives CASSLMFQPETQYF.

The gene calls are TRBV5-1 and TRBJ2-5; 7 bases match TRBD2. Trimming cost V 7 bases and J 4 bases; bases outside gene matches: 13. Germline loops: CDR1 SGHRS, CDR2 YFSETQ. CDR3 length: 15 residues. The CDR3 DNA reads TGCGCCAGCTGGACCGGGACGCCGGGGGGAGAGACCCAGTACTTC. Its protein product is CASWTGTPGGETQYF.

This clonotype appeared a few times. The chain combines TRBV4-1 with TRBJ2-1; possible D gene TRBD2, 7 bases. The CDR3 sequence is 17 residues long. Germline V lookup: CDR1 MGHRA, CDR2 YSYEKL. The V end was cut by 0 bases, the J end by 9 bases, with 21 bases between. The CDR3 DNA follows: TGCGCCAGCAGCCAAGATCTTATTGGCGGGGGCAGTGGTGAGCAGTTCTTC. Amino acid sequence: CASSQDLIGGGSGEQFF.

This clonotype was recorded a few times. This CDR3 reads CSVEVRGQKAFF. CDR3 bases: TGCAGCGTTGAAGTCAGGGGGCAGAAAGCTTTCTTT. This chain links TRBV29-1 with TRBJ1-1, with 8 bases aligning to TRBD1. Germline trimming cut 1 base from V and 9 bases from J; bases unmatched to any gene: 4. The CDR3 extends over 12 amino acids. Germline assignment: CDR1 SQVTM and CDR2 ANQGSEA.

This clonotype was counted only a few times. This chain uses TRBV7-3 with TRBJ2-5, with 7 bases fitting TRBD2. This CDR3 has 15 residues. V was pared by 5 bases and J by 3 bases, with 9 bases of the junction left unmatched. Germline CDR1 and CDR2: SGHTA and FQGTGA. The CDR3 nucleotides read TGTGCCAGCAGCCCAACCCGGGGAGGGAAAGAGACCCAGTACTTC. This encodes CASSPTRGGKETQYF.

This clonotype was counted only a few times. The chain has TRBV30 and TRBJ1-5; the D is unclear. CDR3 length equals 12 residues. Germline V gives CDR1 GTSNPN, CDR2 SVGIG (reference sequence). With 6 bases removed from V and 3 bases from J, the gap between germline ends came to 9 bases. The DNA for the CDR3 is TGTGCCTGTTGCGCCTTCAATCAGCCCCAGCATTTT. Protein product: CACCAFNQPQHF. Supplemented by reference TRBV30 and TRBJ1-5, the full variable domain reads SQTIHQWPATLVQPVGSPLSLECTVEGTSNPNLYWYRQAAGRGLQLLFYSVGIGQISSEVPQNLSASRPQDRQFILSSKKLLLSDSGFYLCACCAFNQPQHFGDGTRLSIL.

This clonotype was found a few times. The chain links TRBV5-4 to TRBJ1-1, with a weak D call TRBD1 (5 bases). Germline CDR1 SGHNT, CDR2 YYREEE (reference sequence). V was cut by 2 bases and J by 6 bases, with 8 bases left in between. The CDR3 runs 12 residues. The CDR3 is CASSFRDAEAFF. The CDR3 DNA is TGTGCCAGCAGCTTCAGGGATGCTGAAGCTTTCTTT.

This chain joins TRBV20-1 and TRBJ2-3, with 10 bases fitting TRBD2. The V segment lost 3 bases and the J segment 5 bases; nucleotides outside the gene matches: 11. Germline V lookup: CDR1 DFQATT, CDR2 SNEGSKA (reference sequence). The CDR3 length is 16 residues. The CDR3 DNA reads as TGCAGTGCTAGCCCTACCCTAGCGGGGGTTGGAGATACGCAGTATTTT. Translated, it gives CSASPTLAGVGDTQYF.

This clonotype was observed a few times. V gene TRBV10-3 combines with J gene TRBJ2-5; D is uncertain. This CDR3 contains 14 residues. Germline V gene sequence: CDR1 ENHRY, CDR2 SYGVKD. V shed 4 bases and J shed 5 bases, with 14 bases lying between them. The CDR3 region is CAISAGTQAETQYF. The DNA for the CDR3 is TGTGCCATCAGTGCCGGTACTCAGGCCGAGACCCAGTACTTC.

The chain is built from TRBV29-1 and TRBJ1-1; D is undetermined. Germline lookup yields CDR1 SQVTM and CDR2 ANQGSEA. The V end lost 7 bases, the J end lost 1 base, and 10 bases lay between the germline ends. This CDR3 is 12 amino acids long. The CDR3 is CSAAGSNTEAFF. The DNA of the CDR3 is TGCAGCGCCGCCGGGTCGAACACTGAAGCTTTCTTT.

This clonotype was seen only a few times. V usage is TRBV27 and J usage is TRBJ2-1; no clear D gene. The CDR3 has 15 residues. The germline gives CDR1 MNHEY, CDR2 SMNVEV (reference sequence). Deletions cut 6 bases from V and 4 bases from J, with 16 bases between. The CDR3 region is CASSTTPRKYNEQFF. Here the CDR3 DNA reads TGTGCCAGCAGCACAACCCCCCGCAAATACAATGAGCAGTTCTTC.

The V gene is TRBV11-2, the J gene TRBJ2-7; D not certain. The CDR3 loop spans 15 amino acids. From germline, CDR1 is SGHAT and CDR2 FQNNGV. Between the trimmed V and J ends, which lost 1 base and 3 bases, there was a span of 13 bases. CDR3 sequence: CASSLGAVVSYEQYF. CDR3 DNA: TGTGCCAGCAGCTTAGGAGCTGTCGTGAGCTACGAGCAGTACTTC.

Only a few counts were recorded for this clonotype. The rearrangement uses TRBV11-2 and TRBJ2-1; 11 bases match TRBD2. With V trimmed by 5 bases and J by 10 bases, 10 bases remained unmatched. The V gene's germline CDR1 is SGHAT and CDR2 FQNNGV. The CDR3 is made up of 15 amino acids. Here the CDR3 reads CASSPLAGGQGEQFF. The CDR3 DNA reads TGTGCCAGCAGCCCCTTAGCGGGGGGGCAAGGGGAGCAGTTCTTC.

The genes are TRBV20-1 and TRBJ2-1, with unresolved D. The germline CDR1 and CDR2 sequences are DFQATT and SNEGSKA (reference sequence). This CDR3 contains 13 residues. Deletions cut 5 bases from V and 2 bases from J, with 10 bases between. The CDR3 here is CSAPPPAYNEQFF. As DNA, the CDR3 is TGCAGTGCTCCCCCCCCCGCCTACAATGAGCAGTTCTTC.

At least ten counts were recorded for this clonotype. CDR3 in amino acids: CASSRTGVYPDEQYF. For the CDR3, the DNA is TGCGCCAGCAGCCGGACGGGAGTCTATCCCGACGAGCAGTACTTC. The chain combines TRBV5-1 with TRBJ2-7, with TRBD2 as a possible D gene (6 bases). Trimming took off 4 bases at V and 5 bases at J, with 19 bases between the two ends. This CDR3 has 15 amino acids. Looked up from germline, CDR1 is SGHRS and CDR2 is YFSETQ.

This clonotype was seen at least ten times. The CDR3 protein is CASTRLGDTEAFF. In DNA form, the CDR3 reads TGTGCCAGCACCCGTCTGGGGGACACTGAAGCTTTCTTT. V is TRBV12-3 or TRBV12-4 and J is TRBJ1-1; D is perhaps TRBD1 (5 bases). CDR3 size: 13 residues. V lost 7 bases, J lost 3 bases, and 12 bases lay in between.